A selection of T cell receptor beta chains follows, all from one sample in a study of blood T cell repertoires in COVID-19. Clones were sequenced by immunoSEQ multiplex PCR, and TCRdb holds only the in-frame ones, with some missing. This sample carries more than 300,000 clones, nearly 90% of them seen once, and the ten largest clones take about 2%. The sequenced sample consisted of peripheral blood. Source of these receptors: a woman aged 25 to 45 with COVID-19, enrolled during active disease. Each CDR3 is given with its conserved first and last residue. The D gene is left open where the match is weak. Not every row has a clone size; where given, it reads once, few, many or a size class.

CASSVRGPPLHF	TRBV2	TRBJ1-6	-	-
CASSSYYYEQYF	TRBV12-3/TRBV12-4	TRBJ2-7	-	-
CASSSGRGRETQYF	TRBV19	TRBJ2-5	TRBD1	-
CASSYAATSTDTQYF	TRBV6-5	TRBJ2-3	-	-
CSVLGQGAGETQYF	TRBV29-1	TRBJ2-5	TRBD1	-
CASSEPYRQGAMSYEQYF	TRBV2	TRBJ2-7	TRBD1	-
CASSPTSGGAGKETQYF	TRBV4-1	TRBJ2-5	TRBD2	-
CASQPSGGAYEQYF	TRBV7-2	TRBJ2-7	TRBD2	-
CASSPGVYGYTF	TRBV12-3/TRBV12-4	TRBJ1-2	-	-
CAARTGSPSPGTDTQYF	TRBV27	TRBJ2-3	-	-
CSVESWETGELFF	TRBV29-1	TRBJ2-2	-	-
CASSHGGGYGYTF	TRBV12-3/TRBV12-4	TRBJ1-2	-	-
CASSLGGAAYYGYTF	TRBV5-6	TRBJ1-2	-	-
CASSLTSGGQETQYF	TRBV28	TRBJ2-5	TRBD2	few
CASSDQDRGLQETQYF	TRBV4-1	TRBJ2-5	TRBD1	once
CASCLRGETQYF	TRBV13	TRBJ2-5	-	-
CASSLGGGANNEQFF	TRBV27	TRBJ2-1	TRBD2	-
CASSTQAGQPQHF	TRBV6-5	TRBJ1-5	-	-
CASSLSGANTDTQYF	TRBV5-8	TRBJ2-3	-	-
CASTLEAPTDTQYF	TRBV7-9	TRBJ2-3	-	-
CASSYGQATEAFF	TRBV6-2/TRBV6-3	TRBJ1-1	TRBD1	-
CASSLGTGSGNTIYF	TRBV7-8	TRBJ1-3	TRBD1	-
CASSFSGGRREQFF	TRBV5-1	TRBJ2-1	TRBD2	once
CATSDGHRGAYGYTF	TRBV24-1	TRBJ1-2	TRBD1	few
CASSPLRTGGTEAFF	TRBV18	TRBJ1-1	TRBD1	-
CSVVRENTGELFF	TRBV29-1	TRBJ2-2	-	-
CASSYGPTGETQYF	TRBV6-5	TRBJ2-5	-	-
CASSYWTSGGPPYYEQYF	TRBV6-2/TRBV6-3	TRBJ2-7	TRBD2	-
CASSPYGTTGNTIYF	TRBV11-2	TRBJ1-3	-	-
CAWSVGTGGITEAFF	TRBV30	TRBJ1-1	TRBD1	-
CASSLAVRGGLGDTQYF	TRBV5-1	TRBJ2-3	-	-
CASSQRGAGELFF	TRBV3-1/TRBV3-2	TRBJ2-2	-	-
CASSLSNSGSYNEQFF	TRBV27	TRBJ2-1	-	-